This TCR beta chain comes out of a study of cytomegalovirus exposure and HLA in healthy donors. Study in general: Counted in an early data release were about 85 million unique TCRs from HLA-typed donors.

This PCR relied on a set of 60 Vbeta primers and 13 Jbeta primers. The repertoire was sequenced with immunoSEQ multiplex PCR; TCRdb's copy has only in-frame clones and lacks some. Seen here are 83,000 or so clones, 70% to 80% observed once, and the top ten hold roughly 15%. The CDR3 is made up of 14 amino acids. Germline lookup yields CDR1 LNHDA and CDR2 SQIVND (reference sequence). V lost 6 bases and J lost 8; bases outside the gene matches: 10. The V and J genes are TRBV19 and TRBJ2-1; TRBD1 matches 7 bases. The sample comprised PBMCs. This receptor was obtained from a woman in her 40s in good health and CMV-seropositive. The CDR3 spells CASSGTANIDEQFF. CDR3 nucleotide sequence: TGTGCCAGTAGCGGGACAGCGAACATAGATGAGCAGTTCTTC. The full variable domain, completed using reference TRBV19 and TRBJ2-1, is DGGITQSPKYLFRKEGQNVTLSCEQNLNHDAMYWYRQDPGQGLRLIYYSQIVNDFQKGDIAEGYSVSREKKESFPLTVTSAQKNPTAFYLCASSGTANIDEQFFGPGTRLTVL.